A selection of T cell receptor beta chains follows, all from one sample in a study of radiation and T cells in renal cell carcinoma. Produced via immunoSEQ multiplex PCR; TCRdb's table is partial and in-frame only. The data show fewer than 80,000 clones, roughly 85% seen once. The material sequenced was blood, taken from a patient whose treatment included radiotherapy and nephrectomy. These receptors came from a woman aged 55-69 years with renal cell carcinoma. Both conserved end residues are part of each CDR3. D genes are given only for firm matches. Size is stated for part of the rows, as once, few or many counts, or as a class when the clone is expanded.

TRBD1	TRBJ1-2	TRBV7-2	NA	TGTGCCAGCAGCTTAAGCCCGGGACAGGGCGGGGGCTACACCTTC	CASSLSPGQGGGYTF
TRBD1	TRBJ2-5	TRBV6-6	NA	TGTGCCAGCAGGGGGACAGGGAGATTGGCGACCCAGTACTTC	CASRGTGRLATQYF
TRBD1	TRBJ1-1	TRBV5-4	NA	TGTGCCAGCAGCTCGCAGACAGGGTCTCCGGAAGCTTTCTTT	CASSSQTGSPEAFF
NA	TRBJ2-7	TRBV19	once	TGTGCCAGTAGTCTCGGACGGGAGACCTACGAGCAGTACTTC	CASSLGRETYEQYF
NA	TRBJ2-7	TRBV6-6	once	TGTGCCAGCAGTGCCACAGGGTCCCACGAGCAGTACTTC	CASSATGSHEQYF
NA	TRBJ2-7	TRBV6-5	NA	TGTGCCAGCAGTTACTCCCGGAGCGGACAATCCTACGAGCAGTACTTC	CASSYSRSGQSYEQYF
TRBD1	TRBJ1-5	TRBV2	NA	TGTGCCAGCAGGCAGGACAGGGAGGATCAGCCCCAGCATTTT	CASRQDREDQPQHF
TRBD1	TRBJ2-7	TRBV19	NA	TGTGCCAGTAGTATAGTCCGGACAGGGCCACTCTACGAGCAGTACTTC	CASSIVRTGPLYEQYF
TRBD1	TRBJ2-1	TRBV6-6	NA	TGTGCCAGCAGCCCGGACAGGGTCAGGGGCGATGAGCAGTTCTTC	CASSPDRVRGDEQFF
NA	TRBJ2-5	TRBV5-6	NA	TGTGCCAGCAGCTTGGCAAGGAAAGAGACCCAGTACTTC	CASSLARKETQYF
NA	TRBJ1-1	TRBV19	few	TGTGCCACCCTCGAGCGGCGGGCCGGAATGAACACTGAAGCTTTCTTT	CATLERRAGMNTEAFF
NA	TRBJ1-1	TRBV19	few	TGTGCCAGTAGTATATCCGCCAGCATGAACACTGAAGCTTTCTTT	CASSISASMNTEAFF
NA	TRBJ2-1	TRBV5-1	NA	TGCGCCAGCAGCCAGGGATCCGGGATCGGTGAGCAGTTCTTC	CASSQGSGIGEQFF
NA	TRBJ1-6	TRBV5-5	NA	TGTGCCAGCCTCTTGGAGGGGAGTAGGAATTCACCCCTCCACTTT	CASLLEGSRNSPLHF
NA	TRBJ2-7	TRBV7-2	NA	TGTGCCAGCAGCTTAGCGGGTCCGGGCTACGAGCAGTACTTC	CASSLAGPGYEQYF
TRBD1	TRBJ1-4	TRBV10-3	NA	TGTGCCATCAGAGGGGACAGTATTAATGAAAAACTGTTTTTT	CAIRGDSINEKLFF
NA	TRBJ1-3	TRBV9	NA	TGTGCCAGCAGCGTAGCCAGCTCTGGAAACACCATATATTTT	CASSVASSGNTIYF
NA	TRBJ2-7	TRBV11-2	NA	TGTGCCAGCAGTCCAGGGGTGCAAAACGAGCAGTACTTC	CASSPGVQNEQYF
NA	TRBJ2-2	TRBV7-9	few	TGTGCCAGCAGCTCGACAGATGCGAACACCGGGGAGCTGTTTTTT	CASSSTDANTGELFF
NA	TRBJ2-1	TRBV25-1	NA	TGTGCCAGCAGTGACGGATATGAGCAGTTCTTC	CASSDGYEQFF
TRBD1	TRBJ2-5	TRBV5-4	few	TGTGCCAGCAGCTTAATTGGGACAGGGAGAGAGACCCAGTACTTC	CASSLIGTGRETQYF
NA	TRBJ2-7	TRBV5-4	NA	TGTGCCAGCAGCTTCTCGGGGGGCCCCTACGAGCAGTACTTC	CASSFSGGPYEQYF
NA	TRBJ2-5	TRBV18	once	TGTGCCAGCTCATTTTACAGGGACCAAGAGACCCAGTACTTC	CASSFYRDQETQYF
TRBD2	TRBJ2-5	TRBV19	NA	TGTGCCAGTAGTATTTCAGTCCCAGCGGGGGGGCAAGAGACCCAGTACTTC	CASSISVPAGGQETQYF
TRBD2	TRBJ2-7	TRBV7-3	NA	TGTGCCAGCAGCTTACGAGCGACTAGCGCCGACGAGCAGTACTTC	CASSLRATSADEQYF
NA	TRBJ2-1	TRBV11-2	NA	TGTGCCAGCAGCCCTCAGGGGGAGGGCTACAATGAGCAGTTCTTC	CASSPQGEGYNEQFF
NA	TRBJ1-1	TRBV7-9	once	TGTGCCAGCAGCCTGAGAGCAGGGGTGAGGACTGAAGCTTTCTTT	CASSLRAGVRTEAFF
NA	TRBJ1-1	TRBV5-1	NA	TGCGCCAGCAGCTTGGGGGATTTGACTGAAGCTTTCTTT	CASSLGDLTEAFF
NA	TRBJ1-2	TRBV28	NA	TGTGCCAGCAGTTCATCGTGGACAGCCTCTAACTATGGCTACACCTTC	CASSSSWTASNYGYTF
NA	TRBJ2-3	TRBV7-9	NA	TGTGCCAGCAGCTCTCCTGTGGCAGCTAGCACAGATACGCAGTATTTT	CASSSPVAASTDTQYF
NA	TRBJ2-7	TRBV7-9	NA	TGTGCCAGCAGCTTAGAGCCCAACCCAGAGGACTTC	CASSLEPNPEDF
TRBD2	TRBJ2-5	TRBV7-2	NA	TGTGCCAGCAGCTTAGGTAGCGGGGGGGCGAGGCAAGAGACCCAGTACTTC	CASSLGSGGARQETQYF
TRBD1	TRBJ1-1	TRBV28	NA	TGTGCCAGCAGTGACAGGGGGCGGAAAACGACTGAAGCTTTCTTT	CASSDRGRKTTEAFF
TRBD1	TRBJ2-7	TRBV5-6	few	TGTGCCAGCAGCCCCCCGGGACAGGAGTCCTACGAGCAGTACTTC	CASSPPGQESYEQYF
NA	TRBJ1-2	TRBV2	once	TGTGCCAGCAGTTTGAGGGGTGGAGGCGGCTACACCTTC	CASSLRGGGGYTF
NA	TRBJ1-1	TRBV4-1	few	TGCGCCAGCAGCTTCCGACAGTCCACTGAAGCTTTCTTT	CASSFRQSTEAFF
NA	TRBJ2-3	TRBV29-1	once	TGCAGCGTTGAAGATACAGTCCTTAGCACAGATACGCAGTATTTT	CSVEDTVLSTDTQYF
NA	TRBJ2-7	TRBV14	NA	TGTGCCAGCAGCCAAGATGCCCCGGACAGTTATTTCCCTTACGAGCAGTACTTC	CASSQDAPDSYFPYEQYF
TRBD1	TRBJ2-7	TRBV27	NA	TGTGCCAGCAGTTTGAAATCAGGGGGCTCCTACGAGCAGTACTTC	CASSLKSGGSYEQYF
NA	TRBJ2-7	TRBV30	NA	TGTGCCTGGAGTGTTGTCAGCTACGAGCAGTACTTC	CAWSVVSYEQYF
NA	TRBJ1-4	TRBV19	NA	TGTGCCAGTAGTCGGGCCCTTAATGAAAAACTGTTTTTT	CASSRALNEKLFF
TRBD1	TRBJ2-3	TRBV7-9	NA	TGTGCCAGCAGCTCCGGACAGGAAGCAGATACGCAGTATTTT	CASSSGQEADTQYF
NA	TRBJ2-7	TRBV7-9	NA	TGTGCCAGCAGCCCGGGGACCCGGGACGAGCAGTACTTC	CASSPGTRDEQYF